This T cell receptor (beta chain) comes out of a study of metastatic and nonmetastatic thyroid tumors. About the research overall: Repertoire comparison spanned blood and tumor or nodule tissue of malignant and benign thyroid patients.

This clone was counted ten times or more. Ahead of thyroid surgery, no patient had received treatment of any kind. TCRdb reprocessed the PCR reads via MiXCR. The sample carries 20,000 or so clones, 13% to 15% recorded once. Trimming cost V 6 bases and J 3 bases, with 9 bases left between them. Per the germline V gene, CDR1 is MNHNS and CDR2 is SASEGT. This CDR3 comprises 13 residues. The source is a female donor with papillary thyroid cancer or a benign thyroid nodule (not recorded which). Some clones in this sample may be carry-over from other donors' samples. This rearrangement joins TRBV6-1 to TRBJ2-1; a possible D gene is TRBD1 (5 bases). Sequenced input: tumor tissue. CDR3 region: CASRPQVYNEQFF. The CDR3 DNA is TGTGCCAGCAGACCACAGGTCTACAATGAGCAGTTCTTC.